This TCR beta chain was obtained from a study of T cell responses to AZD1222 COVID-19 vaccine. Worth noting for this clone: As yet, its antigen is unknown.

Findings of the study overall: Dominant CD4 TCR responses targeted spike regions 160-218 and 743-854. There were mostly white British donors and more females than males, and clonal diversity was possibly underestimated. It was only a handful of AZD1222 recipients who were seropositive at baseline. Per reports, nearly half of all spike-specific TCRs target regions that are unmutated in variants.

CDR3 length: 12 residues. The germline CDR1 and CDR2 sequences are SGHTA and FQGTGA. With V trimmed by 8 bases and J by 4 bases, 4 bases remained unmatched. The assay was immunoSEQ multiplex PCR, and TCRdb's table has in-frame clones only and misses some. The sample contains about 150,000 clones, about 92% of which appear only once. The chain joins TRBV7-3 to TRBJ1-2; TRBD1 matches 7 bases. The starting material was peripheral blood, obtained 28 days after the second AZD1222 dose. This clonotype originated in an adult who received the AZD1222 COVID-19 vaccine. The CDR3 coding sequence is TGTGCCAGCGCGGGGACAGTCTATGGCTACACCTTC. Residues: CASAGTVYGYTF.